Following are 32 T cell receptor beta chains from one sample sequenced in a study of beta chain features in type 1 diabetes. All of the isolated RNA was reverse transcribed, so expressed TCRB transcripts were sequenced. Only in-frame clones appear in the TCRdb table, and some are missing; sequencing was by immunoSEQ multiplex PCR. Here the sample spans 970,000 or so clones, 15% to 20% being singletons. Sequences were obtained from naive CD4+ T cells from blood. The origin of the receptors is a woman younger than 35 in good health.

The V call is TRBV6-5, the J call TRBJ2-5; D call uncertain. Germline assignment: CDR1 MNHEY and CDR2 SVGAGI. This CDR3 comprises 12 residues. The V end lost 5 bases, the J end lost 5 bases, and 9 bases lay between the germline ends. The CDR3: CASSSGRETQYF. The CDR3 DNA reads TGTGCCAGCAGTAGTGGCCGGGAGACCCAGTACTTC.

The rearrangement joins TRBV4-2 to TRBJ2-2, with 8 bases that match TRBD2. The junction had 7 bases not matched to a gene; V was cut back by 6 bases and J by 4 bases. Germline V CDR1 and CDR2: LGHNA, YNFKEQ. This CDR3 has 15 amino acids. This CDR3 is CASSRSGSGTGELFF. The DNA for the CDR3 is TGTGCCAGCAGTCGAAGCGGGAGTGGCACCGGGGAGCTGTTTTTT.

This clone has more than one count but fewer than ten. The V gene is TRBV5-1, the J gene TRBJ2-5; D may correspond to TRBD1 or TRBD2 (5 bases each). The CDR3 is 15 residues long. The V gene lost 3 bases and the J gene lost 5 bases, with 17 bases spanning the gap. CDR1 is SGHRS, CDR2 YFSETQ, per germline. CDR3 sequence (DNA): TGCGCCAGCAGCTCTCGGGACGATTGGGGGGAGACCCAGTACTTC. It specifies CASSSRDDWGETQYF.

This clone was picked up one time. The chain employs TRBV7-6 and TRBJ2-5, with D possibly matching TRBD2 (6 bases). CDR3 size: 17 residues. From germline, CDR1 is SGHVS and CDR2 FNYEAQ. V lost 2 bases and J lost 4, with 20 bases in between. The CDR3 DNA reads as TGTGCCAGCAGCTTACTTGCCAAGACTAGTAGGGTAGAGACCCAGTACTTC. It is translated as CASSLLAKTSRVETQYF.

This clone has only a few counts. The chain combines TRBV2 with TRBJ1-3, with D unresolved. V was trimmed by 6 bases and J by 2 bases, leaving 5 bases between them. This CDR3 comprises 12 residues. The germline gives CDR1 SNHLY, CDR2 FYNNEI. DNA of the CDR3: TGTGCCAGCAGGTTGACTGGAAACACCATATATTTT. This translates into CASRLTGNTIYF.

In its sample, this clone was seen a few times. The rearrangement uses TRBV4-1 and TRBJ2-1, with TRBD1 as a possible D gene (5 bases). With 1 base removed from V and 2 bases from J, the gap between germline ends came to 18 bases. This CDR3 comprises 18 residues. Germline V gene lookup returns CDR1 MGHRA and CDR2 YSYEKL. In nucleotides, the CDR3 is TGCGCCAGCAGCCAAGGACCGCAGCGTGGGGCTACCTACAATGAGCAGTTCTTC. Amino acid sequence: CASSQGPQRGATYNEQFF.

This chain uses TRBV7-8 with TRBJ1-5, with no clear D. V lost 4 bases and J lost 8, with 15 bases in between. Germline CDR1 and CDR2: SGHVS and FQNEAQ. The CDR3 covers 14 residues. CDR3 sequence reads: CASSSRPGVEPQHF. The CDR3, as DNA: TGTGCCAGCAGCTCCAGACCCGGGGTGGAGCCCCAGCATTTT.

In its sample, this clone was seen a few times. The rearrangement joins TRBV7-6 to TRBJ2-5, with TRBD1 as a possible D gene (6 bases). Germline CDR1 is SGHVS and CDR2 is FNYEAQ. The CDR3 has 17 amino acids. The V gene lost 5 bases and the J gene lost 1 base, with 20 bases spanning the gap. The CDR3, as DNA: TGTGCCAGCAGCAGAGGACAGTCAGGCGGGCCCCAAGAGACCCAGTACTTC. The encoded protein is CASSRGQSGGPQETQYF.

The V call is TRBV5-1, the J call TRBJ1-2; TRBD1 agrees at 7 bases. The CDR3 length is 15 residues. V lost 5 bases to trimming and J lost 8 bases; unmatched junction nucleotides: 15. CDR1 is SGHRS and CDR2 is YFSETQ in the germline V gene. The CDR3, as DNA: TGCGCCAGCAGACCCTCGTTAGGGGGCCGGGAAGGCTACACCTTC. This translates into CASRPSLGGREGYTF.

This chain uses TRBV5-1 with TRBJ2-5; a possible D gene is TRBD1 (6 bases). The DNA end lines up better with TRBJ2-7; the J call may be wrong. CDR1 and CDR2 from the germline V gene are SGHRS and YFSETQ. There are 14 residues in the CDR3. The CDR3 nucleotides are TGCGCCAGCAGCATTCGTGGACAGAACTACGAGCAGTACTTC. This sequence encodes CASSIRGQNYEQYF.

The chain combines TRBV4-2 with TRBJ2-3; D not resolved. V gave up 0 bases and J gave up 3 bases, with 10 bases separating them. The CDR3 extends over 15 amino acids. Germline V CDR1 and CDR2: LGHNA, YNFKEQ. The CDR3 sequence is CASSQDGVRTDTQYF. As DNA, the CDR3 is TGTGCCAGCAGCCAAGATGGGGTAAGAACAGATACGCAGTATTTT.

This clone was counted a few times. This chain connects TRBV9 to TRBJ2-3; the D is unclear. V dropped 4 bases and J dropped 2 bases, with 2 bases sitting between them. The CDR3 has 11 residues. Looked up from germline, CDR1 is SGDLS and CDR2 is YYNGEE. CDR3 region: CASSHTDTQYF. DNA for the CDR3: TGTGCCAGCAGCCACACAGATACGCAGTATTTT.

This rearrangement joins TRBV10-3 to TRBJ2-3; 9 bases are shared with TRBD2. Looked up from germline, CDR1 is ENHRY and CDR2 is SYGVKD. The CDR3 runs 19 residues. V dropped 6 bases and J dropped 2; count of bases not matched to a gene: 18. The CDR3 DNA reads as TGTGCCATCAGCAACGTGGGAACCGGGACTAGCCGTGTCACAGATACGCAGTATTTT. This sequence encodes CAISNVGTGTSRVTDTQYF.

This chain connects TRBV9 to TRBJ2-7; 8 bases agree with TRBD2. The CDR3 contains 15 residues. Trimming took 3 bases from V and 8 from J; bases not matched to a gene: 13. CDR1 and CDR2 from the germline V gene are SGDLS and YYNGEE. CDR3 coding DNA: TGTGCCAGCAGCGCCGGAGCGGGGGCCCCTTCGAAGCAGTACTTC. It yields the protein CASSAGAGAPSKQYF.

This chain uses TRBV11-2 with TRBJ1-2, with 7 bases identical to TRBD1. The J segment lost 7 bases and the V segment lost 7 bases, leaving 12 bases of the junction unmatched. CDR3 length equals 14 residues. CDR1 is SGHAT and CDR2 is FQNNGV in the germline V gene. The CDR3 bases are TGTGCCAGCACCACGATGGAGGGGGCGACTGGCTACACCTTC. Translating gives CASTTMEGATGYTF.

The chain uses TRBV7-9 and TRBJ2-1; 7 bases match TRBD1. CDR1 and CDR2 from the germline V gene are SEHNR and FQNEAQ (reference sequence). V was pared by 8 bases and J by 3 bases, with 4 bases of the junction left unmatched. The CDR3 has 13 residues. CDR3 amino acids: CASEGQDYNEQFF. The CDR3 DNA reads TGTGCCAGCGAAGGACAGGACTACAATGAGCAGTTCTTC.

V is TRBV28 and J is TRBJ2-7, with TRBD2 identical over 8 bases. V lost 2 bases and J lost 2; bases outside the gene matches: 8. The CDR3 covers 16 residues. Looked up from germline, CDR1 is MDHEN and CDR2 is SYDVKM. As DNA, the CDR3 is TGTGCCAGCAGTTTACTCCAGACTAGCGTTCCCTACGAGCAGTACTTC. Residues: CASSLLQTSVPYEQYF.

The V gene is TRBV1, the J gene TRBJ2-5. TRBV1 is a pseudogene segment. CDR3 size: 14 residues. As DNA, the CDR3 is TGCACCAGCAGCCAAGATCCCCCCCGTTGGGCCCAGTACTTC. Translated: CTSSQDPPRWAQYF.

The V call is TRBV7-9, the J call TRBJ1-2, with D unresolved. Trimming removed 2 bases at V and 2 bases at J, with 12 bases between. Germline CDR1 is SEHNR and CDR2 is FQNEAQ (reference sequence). CDR3 length equals 15 residues. CDR3 bases: TGTGCCAGCAGCTTACAACTCGGACCCAACTATGGCTACACCTTC. Amino acid sequence: CASSLQLGPNYGYTF.

Turning to this clone: The same CDR3 arises from other DNA sequences in this sample as well. The chain couples TRBV7-9 to TRBJ2-1, with D possibly being TRBD2 (6 bases). The germline V gene encodes CDR1 SEHNR and CDR2 FQNEAQ (reference sequence). Trimming removed 1 base at V and 0 bases at J, with 10 bases between. The CDR3 runs to 16 residues. CDR3 sequence (DNA): TGTGCCAGCAGCTTAGGCGCGGGAAGCTCCTACAATGAGCAGTTCTTC. The encoded protein is CASSLGAGSSYNEQFF.

The DNA of the CDR3 is TGTGCCAGCAGCTTGGTAAGCGTCGGTGAGCAGTTCTTC. Translating it yields CASSLVSVGEQFF. The chain employs TRBV5-6 and TRBJ2-1; D gene unclear. Trimming stripped 0 bases from V and 9 bases from J, with 10 bases between. In germline, CDR1 is SGHDT, CDR2 YYEEEE. This CDR3 comprises 13 residues.

The V gene is TRBV6-5, the J gene TRBJ2-7, with D perhaps given as TRBD1 or TRBD2 (5 bases each). This CDR3 is built from 16 residues. Germline loops: CDR1 MNHEY, CDR2 SVGAGI. The germline V and J ends were trimmed by 0 bases and 0 bases, with 12 bases remaining between them. The CDR3 DNA is TGTGCCAGCAGTTACTCGGTCTCGAGGGGCTCCTACGAGCAGTACTTC. The encoded protein is CASSYSVSRGSYEQYF.

V usage is TRBV6-5 and J usage is TRBJ2-5; D remains ambiguous. Germline CDR1 is MNHEY and CDR2 is SVGAGI. This CDR3 region has 12 residues. Trimming shortened V by 5 bases and J by 7 bases, and 11 bases separated the two germline ends. CDR3 DNA: TGTGCCAGCAGTCCTACCCCGGGGACCCAGTACTTC. The encoded protein is CASSPTPGTQYF.

This rearrangement joins TRBV5-1 to TRBJ1-1, with D hard to call. Germline V gene sequence: CDR1 SGHRS, CDR2 YFSETQ. This CDR3 contains 14 residues. V was clipped by 0 bases and J by 6 bases, with 12 bases between them. The CDR3 DNA reads TGCGCCAGCAGCTTGGGTCACGCTGACGCTGAAGCTTTCTTT. Its translation is CASSLGHADAEAFF.

This clone was detected only a few times. J is TRBJ2-5 and V is TRBV11-1, with 7 positions matching TRBD2. This CDR3 comprises 15 residues. The trim removed 5 bases at V and 3 bases at J, leaving 9 bases unmatched. The germline CDR1 and CDR2 sequences are SGHAT and FQDESV (reference sequence). CDR3: CASSTRPGREETQYF. The CDR3 nucleotides are TGTGCCAGCAGCACCCGGCCAGGGAGGGAAGAGACCCAGTACTTC.

This clone was seen a handful of times. The chain combines TRBV7-9 with TRBJ2-5; possibly TRBD1 or TRBD2 for D (5 bases each). V was shortened by 5 bases and J by 7 bases, with 20 bases between the two germline ends. The germline CDR1 and CDR2 sequences are SEHNR and FQNEAQ (reference sequence). The CDR3 spans 15 residues. Here the CDR3 reads CASSTHFRDPGTQYF. CDR3 nucleotide sequence: TGTGCCAGCAGCACGCATTTCCGGGACCCCGGGACCCAGTACTTC.

This clone was picked up a small number of times. V is TRBV7-9 and J is TRBJ1-2, with TRBD1 identical over 9 bases. The CDR3 consists of 15 residues. Germline V gene data show CDR1 as SEHNR and CDR2 as FQNEAQ (reference sequence). The J segment lost 5 bases and the V segment lost 5 bases, leaving 9 bases of the junction unmatched. CDR3 in amino acids: CASSPNRGRGYGYTF. The CDR3 DNA is TGTGCCAGCAGCCCCAACAGGGGGCGCGGGTATGGCTACACCTTC.

There are a few counts of this clone. V usage is TRBV7-9 and J usage is TRBJ2-1; tentative D call: TRBD1 (6 bases). The CDR3 covers 14 residues. The germline V and J ends were trimmed by 5 bases and 7 bases, with 15 bases remaining between them. Germline CDR1 SEHNR, CDR2 FQNEAQ (reference sequence). The CDR3 region is CASSPGQGWNEQFF. For the CDR3, the DNA is TGTGCCAGCAGCCCCGGGCAGGGGTGGAATGAGCAGTTCTTC.

This chain connects TRBV7-3 to TRBJ2-1; tentative D call: TRBD1 (6 bases). Germline lookup yields CDR1 SGHTA and CDR2 FQGTGA. Trimming left V 5 bases short and J 8 bases short, with 13 bases between. The CDR3 has 13 amino acids. This chain's CDR3 is CASSRRDTDEQFF. The DNA for the CDR3 is TGTGCCAGCAGCCGCCGGGACACCGATGAGCAGTTCTTC.

This clone was detected a few times. This rearrangement joins TRBV10-2 to TRBJ1-1; unclear D gene. The CDR3 contains 17 residues. Germline V gene sequence: CDR1 WSHSY, CDR2 SAAADI. V was shortened by 10 bases and J by 0 bases, with 24 bases between the two germline ends. CDR3 residues: CATTQAIRAGLNTEAFF. The CDR3 region has the DNA TGCGCCACCACCCAAGCAATCCGGGCAGGCCTGAACACTGAAGCTTTCTTT.

About this clone itself: The sample has other DNA sequences that encode this CDR3 too. This rearrangement joins TRBV2 to TRBJ1-5; a possible D gene is TRBD1 (6 bases). The V end lost 3 bases, the J end lost 5 bases, and 11 bases lay between the germline ends. CDR1 and CDR2 (germline): SNHLY, FYNNEI. CDR3 length equals 14 residues. The CDR3 here is CASSDRGRDQPQHF. The CDR3 DNA reads as TGTGCCAGCAGTGACAGGGGTCGGGATCAGCCCCAGCATTTT.

This clone was seen only a few times. This chain connects TRBV11-2 to TRBJ2-5; 7 positions match TRBD1. The V and J ends lost 5 bases and 5 bases, in that order; junction bases with no gene match: 5. Germline loops: CDR1 SGHAT, CDR2 FQNNGV. The CDR3 is 13 residues long. The CDR3 DNA reads as TGTGCCAGCAGCATTGGGACAGAGGAGACCCAGTACTTC. This translates into CASSIGTEETQYF.